This paragraph reports one TCR beta chain. The record originates from a study of T-cell memory formation after mild COVID-19. TCRdb analysed the 5' RACE reads with MiXCR anew, one entry per CDR3 protein. The sample has roughly 600,000 distinct CDR3 sequences, 18% seen once. Losses at the gene ends were 6 bases for V and 4 bases for J; bases not matched to a gene: 9. In germline, CDR1 is MNHEY, CDR2 SVGAGI. The CDR3 consists of 15 residues. This sequence joins TRBV6-5 and TRBJ1-5, with TRBD1 matching 7 bases. Material: PBMCs or a T cell subset sorted from them (not recorded which). This TCR was sampled from an adult woman who had mild COVID-19 (a few samples of this study predate the infection). Cell type and time point are not known. CDR3 bases: TGTGCCAGCAGACCTACAGGGGCCCGTAATCAGCCCCAGCATTTT. Its translation is CASRPTGARNQPQHF.